These 30 T cell receptor beta chains originate from one sample sequenced in a study of cytomegalovirus exposure and HLA in healthy donors. Here immunoSEQ multiplex PCR was the method, and the copy in TCRdb shows in-frame clones only, minus some. The sample includes over 150,000 clones, roughly 80% seen only once; the top ten take 2.5% to 3%. Sequenced: PBMCs. The receptors come from a woman aged 18-29 years in good health and CMV-seropositive.

The chain carries TRBV27 and TRBJ2-5; 7 bases map to TRBD1. The V gene end was trimmed by 4 bases and the J gene end by 5 bases; junction bases not matched to a gene: 4. Germline CDR1 reads MNHEY; CDR2 reads SMNVEV (reference sequence). CDR3 length: 13 amino acids. The CDR3 reads CASSSTGLETQYF. The CDR3 DNA reads TGTGCCAGCAGTTCGACAGGGCTTGAGACCCAGTACTTC.

The chain combines TRBV5-6 with TRBJ2-1; 7 bases fit TRBD1. Trimming took 4 bases from V and 5 from J; bases not matched to a gene: 15. CDR1 and CDR2 from the germline V gene are SGHDT and YYEEEE. The CDR3 runs 17 residues. The CDR3 protein is CASSTDRAQLRDNEQFF. CDR3 sequence (DNA): TGTGCCAGCAGCACCGACAGGGCCCAATTACGGGACAATGAGCAGTTCTTC.

V is TRBV2 and J is TRBJ2-7, with 7 nucleotides matching TRBD1. CDR3 size: 13 residues. V lost 5 bases to trimming and J lost 6 bases; unmatched junction nucleotides: 7. Germline V gene data show CDR1 as SNHLY and CDR2 as FYNNEI. In nucleotides, the CDR3 is TGTGCCAGCAGTAGGACAGGAACGGTCGAGCAGTACTTC. It encodes CASSRTGTVEQYF.

This chain uses TRBV27 with TRBJ2-1, with D possibly TRBD1 on 6 matching bases. This CDR3 comprises 13 residues. Germline assignment: CDR1 MNHEY and CDR2 SMNVEV (reference sequence). V was cut by 2 bases and J by 6 bases, with 8 bases left in between. The CDR3 reads CASSLGTTNEQFF. CDR3 in DNA: TGTGCCAGCAGTTTAGGGACAACCAATGAGCAGTTCTTC.

V is TRBV29-1 and J is TRBJ1-1; D may be TRBD1 (5 bases). Trimming cost V 6 bases and J 3 bases, with 17 bases left between them. Germline CDR1 reads SQVTM; CDR2 reads ANQGSEA. There are 14 residues in the CDR3. The DNA for the CDR3 is TGCAGCGTGCCGGTGAGGACATCGGACACTGAAGCTTTCTTT. Translation: CSVPVRTSDTEAFF. The full variable domain, its missing parts supplied by reference TRBV29-1 and TRBJ1-1, is SAVISQKPSRDICQRGTSLTIQCQVDSQVTMMFWYRQQPGQSLTLIATANQGSEATYESGFVIDKFPISRPNLTFSTLTVSNMSPEDSSIYLCSVPVRTSDTEAFFGQGTRLTVV.

The chain combines TRBV19 with TRBJ1-5, with 7 bases fitting TRBD1. The CDR3 spans 14 residues. The junction had 7 bases not matched to a gene; V was cut back by 10 bases and J by 1 base. Germline loops: CDR1 LNHDA, CDR2 SQIVND (reference sequence). CDR3 protein: CATNPDRSNQPQHF. DNA for the CDR3: TGTGCCACTAATCCGGACAGGAGCAATCAGCCCCAGCATTTT.

Many counts were recorded for this clone. The chain is built from TRBV6-4 and TRBJ1-5; 9 bases are shared with TRBD1. The germline gives CDR1 MRHNA, CDR2 SNTAGT. V shed 5 bases and J 7 bases; nucleotides not matched to a gene: 9. The CDR3 runs 15 residues. The CDR3 bases are TGTGCCAGCAGTCCTACAGGGGGCGCGGGCCAGCCCCAGCATTTT. Translation gives CASSPTGGAGQPQHF.

V is TRBV2 and J is TRBJ2-4, with no clear D. The CDR3 has 12 amino acids. V was pared by 7 bases and J by 9 bases, with 13 bases between. Per germline, CDR1 SNHLY and CDR2 FYNNEI. CDR3 DNA sequence: TGTGCCAGCAATTTTGTTTCAGGCATTCAGTACTTC. This sequence encodes CASNFVSGIQYF. The full variable domain, completed using reference TRBV2 and TRBJ2-4, is EPEVTQTPSHQVTQMGQEVILRCVPISNHLYFYWYRQILGQKVEFLVSFYNNEISEKSEIFDDQFSVERPDGSNFTLKIRSTKLEDSAMYFCASNFVSGIQYFGAGTRLSVL.

V usage is TRBV9 and J usage is TRBJ1-2; 7 bases align to TRBD1. The CDR3 spans 14 residues. J was trimmed by 6 bases and V by 4 bases; bases with no gene match: 9. Germline CDR1 SGDLS, CDR2 YYNGEE. This CDR3 is CASSPQGYLDGYTF. The CDR3 nucleotides read TGTGCCAGCAGCCCACAGGGGTATTTGGATGGCTACACCTTC. Looking up the rest from reference TRBV9 and TRBJ1-2 gives the full variable domain: DSGVTQTPKHLITATGQRVTLRCSPRSGDLSVYWYQQSLDQGLQFLIQYYNGEERAKGNILERFSAQQFPDLHSELNLSSLELGDSALYFCASSPQGYLDGYTFGSGTRLTVV.

CDR3 coding DNA: TGTGCCAGCAGCTTCATGGAGGGTTGGACTGAAGCTTTCTTT. This translates into CASSFMEGWTEAFF. The chain joins TRBV5-6 to TRBJ1-1; D gene unclear. CDR1 is SGHDT and CDR2 is YYEEEE in the germline V gene. This CDR3 is 14 amino acids long. The germline V and J ends were trimmed by 2 bases and 5 bases, with 13 bases remaining between them.

The chain recombines TRBV10-3 with TRBJ1-1, with no clear D. V lost 0 bases and J lost 5, with 7 bases in between. Germline V gene data show CDR1 as ENHRY and CDR2 as SYGVKD. CDR3 size: 13 residues. The CDR3 loop is CAISESRGTEAFF. The CDR3 nucleotides read TGTGCCATCAGTGAGTCTCGGGGTACTGAAGCTTTCTTT.

The genes are TRBV19 and TRBJ2-1; 10 bases map to TRBD2. V gave up 0 bases and J gave up 7 bases; unmatched junction bases: 9. Germline lookup yields CDR1 LNHDA and CDR2 SQIVND (reference sequence). CDR3 length: 17 amino acids. The CDR3 loop reads CASSIDIASGGGNEQFF. CDR3 in DNA: TGTGCCAGTAGTATAGATATCGCTAGCGGGGGCGGGAATGAGCAGTTCTTC.

The chain couples TRBV5-1 to TRBJ2-2, with 7 bases matching TRBD2. Germline V gene lookup returns CDR1 SGHRS and CDR2 YFSETQ. The CDR3 covers 15 residues. J lost 2 bases, V lost 4 bases, and 5 bases had no gene match. CDR3 sequence: CASSIRGDNTGELFF. In DNA form, the CDR3 reads TGCGCCAGCAGCATACGGGGGGACAACACCGGGGAGCTGTTTTTT.

The V gene is TRBV18, the J gene TRBJ1-4; the match to TRBD1 covers 12 bases. The CDR3 runs 15 residues. V was clipped by 5 bases and J by 8 bases; unmatched bases: 6. Germline V CDR1 and CDR2: KGHSH, LQKENI. CDR3 in DNA: TGTGCCAGCTCAAGTCGGGACAGGGGGCAAGAAAAACTGTTTTTT. Protein sequence: CASSSRDRGQEKLFF.

The rearrangement uses TRBV2 and TRBJ2-5; possible D gene TRBD1, 6 bases. The CDR3 runs 15 residues. CDR1 and CDR2 from the germline V gene are SNHLY and FYNNEI. V was pared by 7 bases and J by 5 bases, with 20 bases between. CDR3 DNA sequence: TGTGCCAGCAAGTACCGGACAGTCGAGAGGGAGACCCAGTACTTC. Its translation: CASKYRTVERETQYF.

This clone has only a few counts. The V call is TRBV18, the J call TRBJ2-7, with 9 positions matching TRBD1. The CDR3 covers 14 residues. Germline V gene lookup returns CDR1 KGHSH and CDR2 LQKENI. The junction had 3 bases not matched to a gene; V was cut back by 3 bases and J by 3 bases. As DNA, the CDR3 is TGTGCCAGCTCACCCGGGACAGGGATCTACGAGCAGTACTTC. This gives the protein CASSPGTGIYEQYF.

To note about this clone: Other DNA sequences in the same sample also yield this CDR3. V usage is TRBV6-5 and J usage is TRBJ1-2; D may be TRBD1 (5 bases). Germline lookup yields CDR1 MNHEY and CDR2 SVGAGI. The CDR3 totals 14 residues. V shed 0 bases and J shed 2 bases, with 7 bases lying between them. The CDR3 bases are TGTGCCAGCAGTTACTCCGGGGGAAACTATGGCTACACCTTC. This codes for CASSYSGGNYGYTF.

In this sample, this clone turned up once. The rearrangement joins TRBV25-1 to TRBJ2-4; the match to TRBD1 covers 10 bases. Per germline, CDR1 MGHDK and CDR2 SYGVNS. The CDR3 consists of 14 residues. The trim removed 7 bases at V and 6 bases at J, leaving 6 bases unmatched. CDR3 loop: CASTPGQGRNIQYF. The DNA for the CDR3 is TGTGCCAGCACCCCGGGACAGGGGAGAAACATTCAGTACTTC.

The chain has TRBV2 and TRBJ1-4, with D possibly TRBD1 on 6 matching bases. The CDR3 consists of 14 residues. Trimming took 6 bases from V and 8 from J, leaving 16 bases between them. Germline V lookup: CDR1 SNHLY, CDR2 FYNNEI. CDR3 DNA: TGTGCCAGCAGAAAGGACAGCAAGCCCGAAAAACTGTTTTTT. Protein: CASRKDSKPEKLFF.

This rearrangement joins TRBV27 to TRBJ2-1; 9 bases are shared with TRBD1. CDR1 is MNHEY, CDR2 SMNVEV, per germline (reference sequence). There are 17 residues in the CDR3. Trimming took 5 bases from V and 8 from J; bases not matched to a gene: 16. CDR3 DNA sequence: TGTGCCAGCAGTCTCCGGGACAGGGTTTTCTTTCCGGATGAGCAGTTCTTC. This codes for CASSLRDRVFFPDEQFF.

V and J are TRBV6-1 and TRBJ2-2; D gene uncertain. CDR3 length: 14 amino acids. Germline assignment: CDR1 MNHNS and CDR2 SASEGT. Trimming left V 7 bases short and J 6 bases short, with 15 bases between. The CDR3 DNA sequence: TGTGCCAGCACCCCTACTTTACCTCCCGGGGAGCTGTTTTTT. Protein: CASTPTLPPGELFF.

The chain recombines TRBV27 with TRBJ2-2, with 10 bases identical to TRBD1. The CDR3 is 20 residues long. With V trimmed by 3 bases and J by 5 bases, 18 bases remained unmatched. Germline lookup yields CDR1 MNHEY and CDR2 SMNVEV (reference sequence). DNA for the CDR3: TGTGCCAGCAGTTTTCTAGGTTTCAGCCAGGACAGGGGGAGTACCGGGGAGCTGTTTTTT. Amino acid sequence: CASSFLGFSQDRGSTGELFF.

The genes are TRBV9 and TRBJ2-2, with 10 bases aligning to TRBD2. Losses at the gene ends were 2 bases for V and 1 base for J; bases not matched to a gene: 2. The CDR3 is made up of 16 amino acids. The germline V gene encodes CDR1 SGDLS and CDR2 YYNGEE. The CDR3 sequence is CASSVLAGVNTGELFF. For the CDR3, the DNA is TGTGCCAGCAGCGTTCTAGCGGGGGTGAACACCGGGGAGCTGTTTTTT. Using reference TRBV9 and TRBJ2-2 for the parts outside the CDR3, the full variable domain is DSGVTQTPKHLITATGQRVTLRCSPRSGDLSVYWYQQSLDQGLQFLIQYYNGEERAKGNILERFSAQQFPDLHSELNLSSLELGDSALYFCASSVLAGVNTGELFFGEGSRLTVL.

The count of this clone is one. CDR3 region: CASGLEIYNEQFF. CDR3 DNA sequence: TGTGCCAGCGGTTTGGAGATTTACAATGAGCAGTTCTTC. The chain links TRBV14 to TRBJ2-1; D gene unclear. There are 13 residues in the CDR3. CDR1 and CDR2 (germline): SGHDN, FVKESK. Trimming took off 8 bases at V and 4 bases at J, with 12 bases between the two ends.

This clone was observed a handful of times. The chain links TRBV7-9 to TRBJ1-2; D unclear. This CDR3 comprises 11 residues. V lost 9 bases, J lost 5 bases, and 10 bases lay in between. Germline V gene data show CDR1 as SEHNR and CDR2 as FQNEAQ (reference sequence). The CDR3 region is CAREPLYGYTF. CDR3 nucleotides: TGTGCCAGGGAGCCCTTATATGGCTACACCTTC.

About this clone itself: Other DNA variants within this sample encode the same CDR3. Written as DNA, the CDR3 is TGTGCCAGCAGCTTGTACACAGATACGCAGTATTTT. It yields the protein CASSLYTDTQYF. The rearrangement links TRBV7-9 to TRBJ2-3; D call uncertain. The CDR3 covers 12 residues. Germline values: CDR1 SEHNR, CDR2 FQNEAQ (reference sequence). V was pared by 3 bases and J by 2 bases, with 3 bases between.

The V call is TRBV6-4, the J call TRBJ2-1, with TRBD2 matching 10 bases. The CDR3 is 15 amino acids. CDR1 MRHNA and CDR2 SNTAGT come from the germline V gene. V shed 3 bases, J shed 3 bases, and the junction held 2 bases outside the gene matches. The CDR3 region is CASSEVAGGYNEQFF. The DNA of the CDR3 is TGTGCCAGCAGTGAAGTAGCGGGGGGCTACAATGAGCAGTTCTTC.

The rearrangement joins TRBV2 to TRBJ1-2; 7 nucleotides line up with TRBD1. The CDR3 consists of 15 residues. Trimming took 7 bases from V and 5 from J; bases not matched to a gene: 13. Germline V gene data show CDR1 as SNHLY and CDR2 as FYNNEI. Here the CDR3 reads CASKPGQRPSYGYTF. CDR3 bases: TGTGCCAGCAAGCCGGGACAGCGCCCAAGTTATGGCTACACCTTC.

The rearrangement uses TRBV2 and TRBJ1-2; 10 bases are shared with TRBD1. There are 16 residues in the CDR3. Germline assignment: CDR1 SNHLY and CDR2 FYNNEI. The junction had 10 bases not matched to a gene; V was cut back by 7 bases and J by 2 bases. The CDR3 DNA is TGTGCCAGCACGGAGACAGGGGGCCTTTTAAACTATGGCTACACCTTC. Amino acids: CASTETGGLLNYGYTF.

The rearrangement uses TRBV2 and TRBJ1-1; 7 bases map to TRBD1. Per the germline V gene, CDR1 is SNHLY and CDR2 is FYNNEI. The V gene end was trimmed by 5 bases and the J gene end by 4 bases; junction bases not matched to a gene: 10. This CDR3 region has 15 residues. DNA of the CDR3: TGTGCCAGCAGTCCACTACAGGGGAGAATCACTGAAGCTTTCTTT. This gives the protein CASSPLQGRITEAFF.